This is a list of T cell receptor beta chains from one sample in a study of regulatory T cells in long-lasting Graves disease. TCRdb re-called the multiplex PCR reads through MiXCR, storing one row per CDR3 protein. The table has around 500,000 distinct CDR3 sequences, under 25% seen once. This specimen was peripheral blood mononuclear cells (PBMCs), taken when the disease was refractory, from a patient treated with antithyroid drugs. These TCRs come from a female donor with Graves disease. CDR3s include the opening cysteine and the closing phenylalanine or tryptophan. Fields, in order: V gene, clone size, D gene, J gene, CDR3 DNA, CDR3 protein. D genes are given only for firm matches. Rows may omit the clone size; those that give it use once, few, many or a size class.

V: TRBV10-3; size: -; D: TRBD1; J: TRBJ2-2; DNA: TGTGCCATCAGTGACCTGGACAGGGGGACCGGGGAGCTGTTTTTT; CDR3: CAISDLDRGTGELFF
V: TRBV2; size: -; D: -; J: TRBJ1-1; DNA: TGTGCCAGCACCATACTGGGGCGGAACACTGAAGCTTTCTTT; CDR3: CASTILGRNTEAFF
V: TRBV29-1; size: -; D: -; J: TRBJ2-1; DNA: TGCAGCGTTAGGCCGGGGTCCTACAATGAGCAGTTCTTC; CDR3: CSVRPGSYNEQFF
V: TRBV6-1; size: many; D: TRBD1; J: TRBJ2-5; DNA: TGTGCCAGCAGGCGACAGGGAGAGACCCAGTACTTC; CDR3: CASRRQGETQYF
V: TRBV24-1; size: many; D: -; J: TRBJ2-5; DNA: TGTGCCACCAGTGACCCACTCTGGGACGGCCAAGAGACCCAGTACTTC; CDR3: CATSDPLWDGQETQYF
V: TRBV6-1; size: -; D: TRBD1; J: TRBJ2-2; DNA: TGTGCCAGCAGTGGGGACAGGGAGAACACCGGGGAGCTGTTTTTT; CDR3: CASSGDRENTGELFF
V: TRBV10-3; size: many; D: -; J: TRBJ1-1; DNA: TGTGCCATCAGTGGTAGGTTGAACACTGAAGCTTTCTTT; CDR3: CAISGRLNTEAFF
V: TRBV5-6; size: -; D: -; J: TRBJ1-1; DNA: TGTGCCAGCAGCTTGGAGACAGTGAACACTGAAGCTTTCTTT; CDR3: CASSLETVNTEAFF
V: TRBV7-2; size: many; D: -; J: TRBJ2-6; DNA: TGTGCCAGCAGCCCACGGAGAGGGGCCAACGTCCTGACTTTC; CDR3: CASSPRRGANVLTF
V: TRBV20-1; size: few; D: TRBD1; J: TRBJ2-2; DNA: TGCAGTGCAACCGGGACAGAAACGCACACCGGGGAGCTGTTTTTT; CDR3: CSATGTETHTGELFF
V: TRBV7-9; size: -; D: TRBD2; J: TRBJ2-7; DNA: TGTGCCAGCAGCTTAGCGGGGACTAGCGGGGCGAGCTCCTACGAGCAGTACTTC; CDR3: CASSLAGTSGASSYEQYF
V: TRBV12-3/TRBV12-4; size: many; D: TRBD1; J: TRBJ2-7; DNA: TGTGCCAGCACCCGACAGGGTAGCTCGGCGCTTTACGAGCAGTACTTC; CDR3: CASTRQGSSALYEQYF
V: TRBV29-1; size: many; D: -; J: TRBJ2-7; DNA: TGCAGCGTTGAAGATCTTGGGGACGAGCAGTACTTC; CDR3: CSVEDLGDEQYF
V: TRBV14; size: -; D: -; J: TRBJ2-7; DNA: TGTGCCAGCAGCGTGGGGGCAAACTACGAGCAGTACTTC; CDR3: CASSVGANYEQYF
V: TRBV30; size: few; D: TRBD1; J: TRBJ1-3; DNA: TGTGCCTGGATGCCAGGGGGTGGAAACACCATATATTTT; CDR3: CAWMPGGGNTIYF
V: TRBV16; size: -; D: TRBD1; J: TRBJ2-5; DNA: TGTGCCAGCAGCCAACCGAACAGGGGGCAAGAGACCCAGTACTTC; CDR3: CASSQPNRGQETQYF
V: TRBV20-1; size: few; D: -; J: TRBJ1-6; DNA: TGCAGTGAAAATTCAGGGTATAATTCACCCCTCCACTTT; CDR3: CSENSGYNSPLHF
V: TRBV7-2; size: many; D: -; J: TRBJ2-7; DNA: TGTGCCAGCAGCTTAAGTGAAGGTACTGCCTACGAGCAGTACTTC; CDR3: CASSLSEGTAYEQYF
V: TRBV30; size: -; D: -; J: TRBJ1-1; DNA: TGTGCCTGGAGGCTGATGAACACTGAAGCTTTCTTT; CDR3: CAWRLMNTEAFF
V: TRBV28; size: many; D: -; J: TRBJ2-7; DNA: TGTGCCAGCAGTTTTTTGTGGGGCAACGAGCAGTACTTC; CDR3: CASSFLWGNEQYF
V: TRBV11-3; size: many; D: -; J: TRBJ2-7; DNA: TGTGCCAGCAGCTTGGAGCCGACCTACGAGCAGTACTTC; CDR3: CASSLEPTYEQYF
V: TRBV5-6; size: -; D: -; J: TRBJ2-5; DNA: TGTGTCAGCAGCTTTACAGGGGAGGTGAGGGAGACCCAGTACTTC; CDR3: CVSSFTGEVRETQYF
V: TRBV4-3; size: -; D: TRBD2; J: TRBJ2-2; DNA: TGCGCCAGCAGCCGAGGTAGCGGGAGGGCCAGTACCGGGGAGCTGTTTTTT; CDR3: CASSRGSGRASTGELFF
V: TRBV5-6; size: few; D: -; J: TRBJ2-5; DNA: TGTGCCAGCACTTATTTCGGGGAGACCCAGTACTTC; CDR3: CASTYFGETQYF
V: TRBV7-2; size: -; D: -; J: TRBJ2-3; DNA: TGTGCCAGCAGCCAAGACTATAGCTCGGATACGCAGTATTTT; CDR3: CASSQDYSSDTQYF
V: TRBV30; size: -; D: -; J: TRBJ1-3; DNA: TGTGCCTGGAGTGTCCTGGTTGGAAACACCATATATTTT; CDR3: CAWSVLVGNTIYF
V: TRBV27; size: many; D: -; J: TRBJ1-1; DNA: TGTGCCAGCAGTCCGTCGGACGGGCTTATGAACACTGAAGCTTTCTTT; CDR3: CASSPSDGLMNTEAFF